Following are 17 T cell receptor beta chains from one sample sequenced in a study of blood T cell repertoires in COVID-19 (dated by TCRdb to 2018 to 2020). The library came from the immunoSEQ multiplex PCR assay. In its TCRdb copy, this immuneACCESS table keeps in-frame sequences only and misses some clones. Where compared with another copy, unresolved V genes explain less than half of these, and the others have no known cause. The sample table contains 200,000 to 250,000 clones; only one count was recorded for roughly 89% of them. The ten largest clones capture around 3.8% of the sample. The sequenced material came from PBMCs or T cells enriched from blood (not recorded which). These receptor sequences come from a woman aged 40 to 50 with acute COVID-19.

This chain links TRBV19 with TRBJ1-5; D is unresolved. CDR1 LNHDA and CDR2 SQIVND come from the germline V gene (reference sequence). This CDR3 has 14 residues. Trimming removed 3 bases from V and 3 bases from J, with 9 bases in between. The CDR3 DNA sequence: TGTGCCAGTAGTATTAGAGGATTCAATCAGCCCCAGCATTTT. Its translation is CASSIRGFNQPQHF.

This rearrangement joins TRBV10-2 to TRBJ1-1, with D possibly being TRBD1 (5 bases). V lost 3 bases and J 8 bases, leaving 13 bases between the germline ends. CDR3 length: 13 residues. Germline lookup yields CDR1 WSHSY and CDR2 SAAADI. The CDR3 DNA is TGCGCCAGCAGTGAATGGGGAGGGGAGGAAGCTTTCTTT. It specifies CASSEWGGEEAFF.

The V call is TRBV18, the J call TRBJ1-5; D is unclear. Per germline, CDR1 KGHSH and CDR2 LQKENI. Trimming removed 5 bases from V and 4 bases from J, with 6 bases in between. The CDR3 length is 12 residues. CDR3 residues: CASSTSNQPQHF. CDR3 nucleotides: TGTGCCAGCTCAACTTCGAATCAGCCCCAGCATTTT.

The chain employs TRBV12-3 or TRBV12-4 and TRBJ1-1; tentative D call: TRBD1 (6 bases). The CDR3 is 13 residues long. Trimming left V 6 bases short and J 7 bases short, with 15 bases between. The CDR3 DNA sequence: TGTGCCAGCAGGACTCGGGGGGCCGTTGAAGCTTTCTTT. This translates into CASRTRGAVEAFF.

The chain employs TRBV4-2 and TRBJ2-2, with D uncertain. The CDR3 has 14 residues. V dropped 0 bases and J dropped 1 base, with 3 bases sitting between them. Per germline, CDR1 LGHNA and CDR2 YNFKEQ. CDR3 sequence reads: CASSQDRNTGELFF. Written as DNA, the CDR3 is TGTGCCAGCAGCCAAGACAGGAACACCGGGGAGCTGTTTTTT.

The chain employs TRBV9 and TRBJ1-4; a weak D match, TRBD1 (5 bases). The CDR3 runs to 16 residues. The germline gives CDR1 SGDLS, CDR2 YYNGEE. Between the trimmed V and J ends, which lost 1 base and 0 bases, there was a span of 10 bases. The CDR3 DNA sequence: TGTGCCAGCAGCGTAACTACAGGAGCAACTAATGAAAAACTGTTTTTT. Amino acids: CASSVTTGATNEKLFF.

The chain joins TRBV5-4 to TRBJ2-3, with 10 bases lining up with TRBD1. Germline CDR1 and CDR2: SGHNT and YYREEE (reference sequence). Trimming took 9 bases from V and 1 from J; bases not matched to a gene: 5. This CDR3 region has 14 residues. CDR3 sequence (DNA): TGTGCCATCCGACAGGGGGCTGGCACAGATACGCAGTATTTT. Translating it yields CAIRQGAGTDTQYF.

This chain uses TRBV13 with TRBJ1-2; 7 bases align to TRBD1. This CDR3 contains 15 residues. CDR1 is PRHDT, CDR2 FYEKMQ, per germline (reference sequence). J lost 3 bases, V lost 3 bases, and 7 bases had no gene match. The CDR3 nucleotides are TGTGCCAGCAGCTTCACAGGGGCAGCGGACTATGGCTACACCTTC. This codes for CASSFTGAADYGYTF.

This clone was picked up a small number of times. The chain is built from TRBV2 and TRBJ1-1, with D maybe TRBD1 (6 bases). Germline V gives CDR1 SNHLY, CDR2 FYNNEI. CDR3 length: 14 amino acids. Deletions cut 6 bases from V and 4 bases from J, with 15 bases between. The CDR3 spells CASSLQGVATEAFF. CDR3 coding DNA: TGTGCCAGCAGCCTACAGGGAGTGGCCACTGAAGCTTTCTTT.

The chain has TRBV5-6 and TRBJ1-6; 7 nucleotides align to TRBD1. This CDR3 is built from 16 residues. J was trimmed by 5 bases and V by 4 bases; bases with no gene match: 9. Looked up from germline, CDR1 is SGHDT and CDR2 is YYEEEE. CDR3 sequence (DNA): TGTGCCAGCAGCGCCCAGGGGGACAGTAATAATTCACCCCTCCACTTT. It translates to CASSAQGDSNNSPLHF.

The rearrangement uses TRBV7-9 and TRBJ2-5; 10 bases match TRBD2. Germline CDR1 and CDR2: SEHNR and FQNEAQ (reference sequence). The J segment lost 9 bases and the V segment lost 1 base, leaving 5 bases of the junction unmatched. The CDR3 extends over 14 amino acids. CDR3 residues: CASSLGGTSVAQYF. The CDR3 DNA is TGTGCCAGCAGCTTAGGTGGGACTAGCGTGGCCCAGTACTTC.

This chain connects TRBV6-5 to TRBJ1-1; D not certain. The CDR3 is 13 amino acids. V was trimmed by 4 bases and J by 7 bases, leaving 13 bases between them. Germline V gene data show CDR1 as MNHEY and CDR2 as SVGAGI. CDR3: CASSLRAGVEAFF. Here the CDR3 DNA reads TGTGCCAGCAGTTTGAGGGCCGGGGTTGAAGCTTTCTTT.

The chain carries TRBV7-2 and TRBJ2-1, with 10 bases lining up with TRBD2. The CDR3 consists of 15 residues. The V gene's germline CDR1 is SGHTA and CDR2 FQGNSA. The junction had 4 bases not matched to a gene; V was cut back by 0 bases and J by 8 bases. CDR3 in amino acids: CASSLASGGAHEQFF. The CDR3 region has the DNA TGTGCCAGCAGCTTAGCGAGCGGGGGGGCCCATGAGCAGTTCTTC.

This chain connects TRBV19 to TRBJ2-1, with TRBD1 matching 10 bases. Germline-derived CDR1 and CDR2 are LNHDA and SQIVND (reference sequence). The ends lost 3 bases at V and 6 bases at J; junction bases unmatched: 8. This CDR3 has 16 residues. Written as DNA, the CDR3 is TGTGCCAGTAGTATCACTACGGGACAGGGGACCAATGAGCAGTTCTTC. It specifies CASSITTGQGTNEQFF.

The chain links TRBV19 to TRBJ2-1, with D possibly matching TRBD1 (6 bases). The CDR3 is 14 amino acids. Trimming stripped 6 bases from V and 8 bases from J, with 17 bases between. The germline V gene has CDR1 LNHDA and CDR2 SQIVND (reference sequence). CDR3: CASRTTGRSDEQFF. The CDR3 nucleotides are TGTGCCAGTAGAACGACAGGACGGTCCGATGAGCAGTTCTTC. Complete variable domain (other parts from reference TRBV19 and TRBJ2-1): DGGITQSPKYLFRKEGQNVTLSCEQNLNHDAMYWYRQDPGQGLRLIYYSQIVNDFQKGDIAEGYSVSREKKESFPLTVTSAQKNPTAFYLCASRTTGRSDEQFFGPGTRLTVL.

The sample holds one count of this clone. The chain uses TRBV5-1 and TRBJ2-1; D is possibly TRBD1 (6 bases). Germline V lookup: CDR1 SGHRS, CDR2 YFSETQ. The V and J ends lost 3 bases and 5 bases respectively, with 15 bases between them. The CDR3 loop spans 15 amino acids. The CDR3 sequence is CASSSAGTRNNEQFF. CDR3 bases: TGCGCCAGCAGCTCCGCCGGGACAAGGAACAATGAGCAGTTCTTC.

V is TRBV5-5 and J is TRBJ1-1; maybe TRBD1 (6 bases). Germline V gene lookup returns CDR1 SGHKS and CDR2 YYEKEE (reference sequence). The V and J ends lost 0 bases and 0 bases respectively, with 15 bases between them. This CDR3 has 17 residues. CDR3 coding DNA: TGTGCCAGCAGCTTGGTGGCTCTACAGGGAGTGAACACTGAAGCTTTCTTT. Translation gives CASSLVALQGVNTEAFF.